The rows below give T cell receptor beta chains drawn from one sample of a study of shared clonotypes between healthy human individuals. Repertoires were generated with immunoSEQ multiplex PCR, while TCRdb's copy carries only in-frame clones and drops some. The table records 2.3 million or so clones, over 85% of them present only once. The sequenced material came from naive CD4+ T cells from PBMCs. These receptors were obtained from a man aged 18 to 35 in good health. Some clones in this sample may be carry-over from other donors' samples. CDR3s include the opening cysteine and the closing phenylalanine or tryptophan. D genes are given only for firm matches. Some rows mark clone size as missing; the rest say once, few, many or name a class of expanded clone.

cdr3_length	v_call	j_call	d_call	clone_size	cdr3_nt	cdr3_aa
13	TRBV14	TRBJ1-5	NA	NA	TGTGCCAGCAGCCTTGACGGAAATCAGCCCCAGCATTTT	CASSLDGNQPQHF
14	TRBV7-2	TRBJ1-2	TRBD1	NA	TGTGCCAGCAGCATTAGGGGACAGGACTATGGCTACACCTTC	CASSIRGQDYGYTF
12	TRBV28	TRBJ2-7	NA	NA	TGTGCCAGCAGTCCATACCAATACGAGCAGTACTTC	CASSPYQYEQYF
17	TRBV7-8	TRBJ1-4	NA	NA	TGTGCCAGCAGCTTAGATCCCCCCAGGGGCCTTAATGAAAAACTGTTTTTT	CASSLDPPRGLNEKLFF
13	TRBV11-3	TRBJ1-1	NA	NA	TGTGCCAGCAGCTTTACCTTTAACACTGAAGCTTTCTTT	CASSFTFNTEAFF
16	TRBV21-1	TRBJ2-7	NA	NA	TGTGCCAGCAGCGCCCCGGGACTCCTGAGCTCCTACGAGCAGTACTTC	CASSAPGLLSSYEQYF
14	TRBV5-1	TRBJ1-5	NA	few	TGCGCCAGCAGCTCGGGACAACCCCATCAGCCCCAGCATTTT	CASSSGQPHQPQHF
13	TRBV5-6	TRBJ2-3	TRBD2	NA	TGTGCCAGCAGCCTGGGGGGGACAGATACGCAGTATTTT	CASSLGGTDTQYF
15	TRBV9	TRBJ2-1	TRBD2	NA	TGTGCCAGCAGCACACGGACTAGCGGGCAAAATGAGCAGTTCTTC	CASSTRTSGQNEQFF
15	TRBV5-4	TRBJ2-7	TRBD1	NA	TGTGCCAGCAGCTCCGACAGGGTGGGGACCTACGAGCAGTACTTC	CASSSDRVGTYEQYF
13	TRBV30	TRBJ2-7	NA	NA	TGTGCCGGAGGGGGACTGGAGCGATCCGAGCAGTACTTC	CAGGGLERSEQYF
15	TRBV6-1	TRBJ2-4	NA	NA	TGTGCCAGCAGTGGACAGAGACTAGCCAAAAACATTCAGTACTTC	CASSGQRLAKNIQYF
13	TRBV7-8	TRBJ2-1	NA	NA	TGTGCCAGCAGCCCACACAGCCTCGGTGAGCAGTTCTTC	CASSPHSLGEQFF
17	TRBV6-1	TRBJ2-6	NA	NA	TGTGCCAGCAGTGAAGATCTTCGTGCCTCTGGGGCCAACGTCCTGACTTTC	CASSEDLRASGANVLTF
16	TRBV9	TRBJ2-1	TRBD2	NA	TGTGCCAGCAGCAAAACTAGCGGAGGCTCCTACAATGAGCAGTTCTTC	CASSKTSGGSYNEQFF
16	TRBV9	TRBJ2-1	TRBD1	NA	TGTGCCAGCAGCGTGCGAGGGGACAGCTCCTACAATGAGCAGTTCTTC	CASSVRGDSSYNEQFF
13	TRBV6-5	TRBJ2-5	NA	NA	TGTGCCAGCAGCCGAACGGCCCCGGAGACCCAGTACTTC	CASSRTAPETQYF
15	TRBV2	TRBJ2-2	NA	NA	TGTGCCAGCAGCCTCTCTGACAATATCGCCGGGGAGCTGTTTTTT	CASSLSDNIAGELFF
14	TRBV2	TRBJ2-7	NA	once	TGTGCCAGCAGTGACGATCGAGGCGGCTACGAGCAGTACTTC	CASSDDRGGYEQYF